This T cell receptor beta chain stems from a study of cytomegalovirus exposure and HLA in healthy donors. Overall study: One earlier analysis, a look at about 179 million T cells, found some 120 million unique TCR beta sequences. Study-level findings and limits: More clonal expansion characterized HLA-associated TCR beta chains than equally common others in a later analysis.

13 Jbeta primers and 60 Vbeta primers were used for the PCR. Sequencing used immunoSEQ multiplex PCR; TCRdb keeps in-frame clones, though not all of them. The sample records 250,000 to 300,000 clones, just under 85% being singletons. As regards this clone: The target antigen is unknown.

Germline V lookup: CDR1 SGHDN, CDR2 FVKESK. The CDR3 sequence is 13 residues long. V lost 4 bases to trimming and J lost 0 bases; unmatched junction nucleotides: 0. What was sequenced was PBMCs. The V gene is TRBV14, the J gene TRBJ2-7; TRBD1 matches at 7 bases. The TCR comes from a woman aged 35 to 49 in good health and CMV-seropositive. DNA for the CDR3: TGTGCCAGCAGCCGGGACAGCTCCTACGAGCAGTACTTC. Its translation: CASSRDSSYEQYF.